This is a list of T cell receptor beta chains from one sample in a study of T cell changes during pregnancy in multiple sclerosis. Assay: immunoSEQ multiplex PCR; the TCRdb copy retains only in-frame clones and omits some. The data contain roughly 80,000 clones, roughly 93% of them singletons. Specimen: peripheral blood, collected in the second trimester of pregnancy. These receptors were collected from a female donor with multiple sclerosis, enrolled in a pregnancy study. The CDR3 runs from the conserved cysteine through the conserved F or W. Each record gives: clone size, J gene, D gene, V gene, CDR3 DNA, CDR3 protein. D genes are given only for firm matches. Rows may omit the clone size; those that give it use once, few, many or a size class.

. TRBJ2-7 TRBD2 TRBV6-5 TGTGCCAGCAGAATAGCGGGAGGGTACGAGCAGTACTTC CASRIAGGYEQYF
few TRBJ1-4 . TRBV2 TGTGCCAGCAGTGTACAAGGTCAGGGGGAAAAACTGTTTTTT CASSVQGQGEKLFF
. TRBJ2-3 TRBD1 TRBV5-1 TGCGCCAGCAGCACGACAGGGGATTATGTAACAGATACGCAGTATTTT CASSTTGDYVTDTQYF
. TRBJ2-1 TRBD2 TRBV27 TGTGCCAGCAGTTTGGGGGGACTAGGGACGAATGAGCAGTTCTTC CASSLGGLGTNEQFF
. TRBJ2-2 TRBD2 TRBV10-3 TGTGCCATCAGTGAGCCCGAACCGGGACTAGCTTCCTGGAACACCGGGGAGCTGTTTTTT CAISEPEPGLASWNTGELFF
. TRBJ2-5 . TRBV5-1 TGCGCCAGCAGCTTGGAGGGCCGGCGGGTTGAGGCCCAGTACTTC CASSLEGRRVEAQYF
. TRBJ1-2 TRBD1 TRBV28 TGTGCCAGCAGTTTATCGGGGGGACAGGGTGACTATGGCTACACCTTC CASSLSGGQGDYGYTF
. TRBJ2-5 . TRBV27 TGTGCCAGCTGCAGGCGGGCTCAAGAGACCCAGTACTTC CASCRRAQETQYF
. TRBJ1-6 . TRBV2 TGTGCCAGCATAAAGGGGATTTTCTATAATTCACCCCTCCACTTT CASIKGIFYNSPLHF
. TRBJ1-2 TRBD1 TRBV5-1 TGCGCCAGCAGCCCCGGGACAGGAGATGGCTACACCTTC CASSPGTGDGYTF
. TRBJ1-5 . TRBV19 TGTGCCAGTACCTCGCGAGGGGGTACTAGCAATCAGCCCCAGCATTTT CASTSRGGTSNQPQHF
. TRBJ2-7 . TRBV7-2 TGTGCCAGCAGCCTCCCGAGGTCGTCGACGGGATACGAGCAGTACTTC CASSLPRSSTGYEQYF
. TRBJ1-1 TRBD1 TRBV19 TGTGCCAGCAAAATAACAGGGGGCGCGGTCACTGAAGCTTTCTTT CASKITGGAVTEAFF
. TRBJ2-2 TRBD2 TRBV7-9 TGTGCCAGCGTCCAGCGGGAGACGAACACCGGGGAGCTGTTTTTT CASVQRETNTGELFF
. TRBJ2-3 TRBD2 TRBV11-2 TGTGCCAGCAGCTTAGGAGCTAGCGGAACAGATACGCAGTATTTT CASSLGASGTDTQYF
. TRBJ1-6 TRBD1 TRBV29-1 TGCAGCGTGAGGACAGGAGAGGACGCATCACCCCTCCACTTT CSVRTGEDASPLHF
few TRBJ2-3 TRBD2 TRBV6-1 TGTGCCAGCAGTGAGTTAAAAGGACTAGCGGGCACAGATACGCAGTATTTT CASSELKGLAGTDTQYF
once TRBJ1-4 TRBD1 TRBV10-1 TGCGCCAGCAGTGAAGGGACAGGGATTGCAACTAATGAAAAACTGTTTTTT CASSEGTGIATNEKLFF
. TRBJ1-5 . TRBV30 TGTGCCTGGAGTACAGAAGCCCATCAGCCCCAGCATTTT CAWSTEAHQPQHF
. TRBJ1-4 . TRBV19 TGTGCCAGTGCCACCGGAGACCTTAATGAAAAACTGTTTTTT CASATGDLNEKLFF
. TRBJ1-3 . TRBV2 TGTGCCAGCAGTGACCGGGCTGGAAACACCATATATTTT CASSDRAGNTIYF
. TRBJ2-7 TRBD2 TRBV27 TGTGCCAGCAGCCACCGGTCGGGGGGGGACGAGCAGTACTTC CASSHRSGGDEQYF
. TRBJ1-2 TRBD1 TRBV9 TGTGCCAGCAGCCCTTCGAGCGGACAGGGGGCATTCGTTGGCTACACCTTC CASSPSSGQGAFVGYTF
. TRBJ2-3 TRBD2 TRBV7-9 TGTGCCAGCGTTTACTCGGGACTAGCGTCGTGGAGGAGAGATACGCAGTATTTT CASVYSGLASWRRDTQYF
. TRBJ2-7 TRBD1 TRBV6-6 TGTGCCAGCAGGCCGGGACAGCACTCCTACGAGCAGTACTTC CASRPGQHSYEQYF
once TRBJ1-4 . TRBV30 TGTGCCTGGAGCGCCGGTCTGAGGAGTGAAAAACTGTTTTTT CAWSAGLRSEKLFF
. TRBJ2-7 . TRBV9 TGTGCCAGCAGCGTAGCGGGGATGTCCTACGAGCAGTACTTC CASSVAGMSYEQYF
. TRBJ2-2 . TRBV5-4 TGTGCCAGCAGCCCTCGACTTGACAGGAACGGGGAGCTGTTTTTT CASSPRLDRNGELFF
. TRBJ2-3 TRBD2 TRBV6-4 TGTGCCAGCAGTGACTCGAGCGGGGGCACAGATACGCAGTATTTT CASSDSSGGTDTQYF
. TRBJ2-1 . TRBV9 TGTGCCAGCAGCGTAGGATCACAGCGGACGAGCGATGAGCAGTTCTTC CASSVGSQRTSDEQFF
. TRBJ2-7 TRBD2 TRBV5-4 TGTGCCAGCAGCCCAATCCCAGCGGGAGTCAACGAGCAGTACTTC CASSPIPAGVNEQYF